This is a list of T cell receptor beta chains from one sample in a study of blood T cell repertoires in COVID-19. Sequencing used immunoSEQ multiplex PCR; TCRdb keeps in-frame clones, though not all of them. The sample includes fewer than 300,000 clones, around 87% of them seen just once. The sample taken for sequencing was peripheral blood. The receptors stem from a woman in her 50s with acute or convalescent COVID-19. The CDR3 runs from the conserved cysteine through the conserved F or W. Clone size is shown for a subset of rows, as once, few, many or a class of expanded clone.

v_gene: TRBV5-4
abundance: .
len: 16
CDR3aa: CASSLDVGGVYNEQFF

v_gene: TRBV24-1
abundance: .
len: 13
CDR3aa: CATSDQLNTEAFF

v_gene: TRBV27
abundance: .
len: 15
CDR3aa: CASSLSTSVDSPLHF

v_gene: TRBV28
abundance: .
len: 15
CDR3aa: CASSSNKRGWDEQYF

v_gene: TRBV19
abundance: .
len: 15
CDR3aa: CASKSPTAPLEKLFF

v_gene: TRBV28
abundance: .
len: 15
CDR3aa: CASSLAGGPWDEQYF

v_gene: TRBV20-1
abundance: .
len: 13
CDR3aa: CSASKGVPYGYTF

v_gene: TRBV6-1
abundance: .
len: 16
CDR3aa: CASSEWDIPNNYGYTF

v_gene: TRBV4-2
abundance: once
len: 13
CDR3aa: CASSPGGRDGYTF

v_gene: TRBV20-1
abundance: .
len: 12
CDR3aa: CSASSVGNTIYF

v_gene: TRBV28
abundance: once
len: 13
CDR3aa: CASRRTGVGGYTF

v_gene: TRBV18
abundance: .
len: 14
CDR3aa: CASSADRAGLTLYF

v_gene: TRBV14
abundance: .
len: 16
CDR3aa: CASSQGGAGVAYEQYF

v_gene: TRBV3-1/TRBV3-2
abundance: once
len: 15
CDR3aa: CASSQPGQGAKKLFF

v_gene: TRBV28
abundance: .
len: 14
CDR3aa: CASSLGGSVDEQFF

v_gene: TRBV6-2/TRBV6-3
abundance: .
len: 14
CDR3aa: CASSYSFGGQPQHF

v_gene: TRBV28
abundance: few
len: 15
CDR3aa: CASSLELAAYNEQFF

v_gene: TRBV7-2
abundance: .
len: 15
CDR3aa: CASSPGQGLGYGYTF

v_gene: TRBV30
abundance: .
len: 12
CDR3aa: CAWSRGPHGYTF

v_gene: TRBV5-1
abundance: .
len: 14
CDR3aa: CASSWGDSSAEAFF

v_gene: TRBV19
abundance: .
len: 15
CDR3aa: CARRGGRSPKNIQYF

v_gene: TRBV28
abundance: .
len: 16
CDR3aa: CASSSLAGTATDTQYF

v_gene: TRBV10-3
abundance: .
len: 15
CDR3aa: CAISEDVRNNSPLHF

v_gene: TRBV19
abundance: .
len: 14
CDR3aa: CASSSGTGGYEQYF

v_gene: TRBV29-1
abundance: .
len: 14
CDR3aa: CSVVPGGRTYEQYF

v_gene: TRBV3-1/TRBV3-2
abundance: few
len: 14
CDR3aa: CASSLRTGSEKLFF

v_gene: TRBV19
abundance: .
len: 15
CDR3aa: CASSRRTPVTYGYTF

v_gene: TRBV25-1
abundance: .
len: 13
CDR3aa: CASQEQTTDTQYF

v_gene: TRBV27
abundance: .
len: 13
CDR3aa: CASRSRDMVAATF

v_gene: TRBV3-1/TRBV3-2
abundance: .
len: 14
CDR3aa: CASNKQGNNYGYTF

v_gene: TRBV11-2
abundance: .
len: 11
CDR3aa: CASSLRQEQYF

v_gene: TRBV7-3
abundance: .
len: 15
CDR3aa: CASSIQGSSYNEQFF

v_gene: TRBV6-5
abundance: .
len: 13
CDR3aa: CASSYDISNEQFF

v_gene: TRBV4-2
abundance: once
len: 16
CDR3aa: CASSQGFGRTQETQYF

v_gene: TRBV10-3
abundance: .
len: 13
CDR3aa: CAISQNSGNTIYF

v_gene: TRBV9
abundance: .
len: 15
CDR3aa: CASSALDKVGSPLHF

v_gene: TRBV29-1
abundance: once
len: 14
CDR3aa: CSVSSSGSGETQYF

v_gene: TRBV7-2
abundance: .
len: 14
CDR3aa: CASSPGTGRTEAFF

v_gene: TRBV6-5
abundance: .
len: 13
CDR3aa: CASSYWSRGALFF

v_gene: TRBV28
abundance: .
len: 13
CDR3aa: CASSSVSGLGGFF